This is a list of T cell receptor beta chains from one sample in a study of neurological immune-mediated disorders. TCRdb recomputed calls from the 5' RACE reads with MiXCR, one row per CDR3 protein. The sample shows 90,000 to 100,000 distinct CDR3 sequences, roughly 3.5% of them seen only once. Sequencing used PBMCs. Receptors originate from a young woman with multiple sclerosis. CDR3s include the opening cysteine and the closing phenylalanine or tryptophan. The order of the fields is CDR3 protein, CDR3 DNA, D gene, clone size, V gene, J gene. The D gene is left open where the match is weak. Size values are once, few and many counts, or a class for expanded clones, and some rows have none.

CDR3aa: CASRGARSNTGELFF
CDR3nt: TGTGCCAGCAGGGGAGCGAGGTCTAACACCGGGGAGCTGTTTTTT
d_gene: NA
abundance: many
v_gene: TRBV2
j_gene: TRBJ2-2

CDR3aa: CASSGQGNTEAFF
CDR3nt: TGTGCCAGCAGTGGACAGGGGAACACTGAAGCTTTCTTT
d_gene: TRBD1
abundance: many
v_gene: TRBV25-1
j_gene: TRBJ1-1

CDR3aa: CASSPELGGKTEAFF
CDR3nt: TGTGCCAGCAGTCCCGAATTGGGTGGGAAAACTGAAGCTTTCTTT
d_gene: NA
abundance: many
v_gene: TRBV27
j_gene: TRBJ1-1

CDR3aa: CASSLNGEREQFF
CDR3nt: TGTGCCAGCAGCTTAAACGGCGAGAGGGAGCAGTTCTTC
d_gene: NA
abundance: many
v_gene: TRBV7-3
j_gene: TRBJ2-1

CDR3aa: CASSFPPLAGYNEQFF
CDR3nt: TGTGCCAGCAGCTTTCCCCCTTTAGCGGGTTACAATGAGCAGTTCTTC
d_gene: TRBD2
abundance: many
v_gene: TRBV5-6
j_gene: TRBJ2-1

CDR3aa: CASSPGLATDTQYF
CDR3nt: TGCGCCAGCAGCCCAGGACTTGCCACAGATACGCAGTATTTT
d_gene: NA
abundance: many
v_gene: TRBV5-1
j_gene: TRBJ2-3

CDR3aa: CASSSQGLRTEAFF
CDR3nt: TGTGCCAGCAGCTCGCAGGGATTAAGGACTGAAGCTTTCTTT
d_gene: NA
abundance: NA
v_gene: TRBV7-2
j_gene: TRBJ1-1

CDR3aa: CASREDRTPETQYF
CDR3nt: TGTGCCAGCAGAGAGGACAGGACTCCGGAGACCCAGTACTTC
d_gene: TRBD1
abundance: many
v_gene: TRBV6-5
j_gene: TRBJ2-5

CDR3aa: CASSQVGGANYGDTQYF
CDR3nt: TGCGCCAGCAGCCAAGTCGGGGGGGCCAATTATGGAGATACGCAGTATTTT
d_gene: TRBD2
abundance: many
v_gene: TRBV4-1
j_gene: TRBJ2-3

CDR3aa: CASSLRQQETQYF
CDR3nt: TGTGCCAGCAGTTTAAGGCAGCAAGAGACCCAGTACTTC
d_gene: NA
abundance: many
v_gene: TRBV12-3/TRBV12-4
j_gene: TRBJ2-5

CDR3aa: CASSYGGLAHSRDTQYF
CDR3nt: TGTGCCAGCAGTTACGGGGGACTAGCCCATTCTCGGGATACGCAGTATTTT
d_gene: TRBD2
abundance: NA
v_gene: TRBV6-2/TRBV6-3
j_gene: TRBJ2-3

CDR3aa: CASSLLANTGELFF
CDR3nt: TGTGCCAGCAGCTTATTAGCGAACACCGGGGAGCTGTTTTTT
d_gene: NA
abundance: many
v_gene: TRBV7-6
j_gene: TRBJ2-2

CDR3aa: CASRGVLMSYEQYF
CDR3nt: TGCGCCAGCAGAGGGGTTCTAATGTCCTACGAGCAGTACTTC
d_gene: NA
abundance: many
v_gene: TRBV5-1
j_gene: TRBJ2-7

CDR3aa: CAISGQGHNSHLHF
CDR3nt: TGTGCCATCAGTGGACAGGGCCACAATTCACACCTCCACTTT
d_gene: TRBD1
abundance: NA
v_gene: TRBV10-3
j_gene: TRBJ1-6

CDR3aa: CASSQVSGGHTDTQYF
CDR3nt: TGTGCCAGCAGCCAAGTTAGCGGGGGGCACACAGATACGCAGTATTTT
d_gene: TRBD2
abundance: many
v_gene: TRBV4-2
j_gene: TRBJ2-3

CDR3aa: CSVEFGTAGEQFF
CDR3nt: TGCAGCGTTGAGTTCGGCACTGCCGGTGAGCAGTTCTTC
d_gene: NA
abundance: many
v_gene: TRBV29-1
j_gene: TRBJ2-1

CDR3aa: CSVSKGTIYEQYF
CDR3nt: TGCAGCGTGAGCAAGGGGACTATCTACGAGCAGTACTTC
d_gene: TRBD2
abundance: NA
v_gene: TRBV29-1
j_gene: TRBJ2-7

CDR3aa: CASSQDRKVYTEAFF
CDR3nt: TGCGCCAGCAGCCAAGACAGGAAAGTTTATACTGAAGCTTTCTTT
d_gene: NA
abundance: many
v_gene: TRBV4-1
j_gene: TRBJ1-1

CDR3aa: CASSFPDNEQYF
CDR3nt: TGTGCCAGCAGTTTCCCAGATAACGAGCAGTACTTC
d_gene: NA
abundance: few
v_gene: TRBV12-3/TRBV12-4
j_gene: TRBJ2-7

CDR3aa: CASSYGHLNTEAFF
CDR3nt: TGTGCCAGCAGTTACGGACACCTGAACACTGAAGCTTTCTTT
d_gene: NA
abundance: many
v_gene: TRBV6-2/TRBV6-3
j_gene: TRBJ1-1

CDR3aa: CASSPPQDRVNQPQHF
CDR3nt: TGTGCCAGCTCCCCCCCCCAAGACAGGGTCAATCAGCCCCAGCATTTT
d_gene: TRBD1
abundance: many
v_gene: TRBV6-6
j_gene: TRBJ1-5

CDR3aa: CASSPNRALGYNSPLHF
CDR3nt: TGCGCCAGCAGCCCGAACAGGGCCCTCGGGTATAATTCACCCCTCCACTTT
d_gene: NA
abundance: medium-sized
v_gene: TRBV4-3
j_gene: TRBJ1-6

CDR3aa: CASSDRAGGDIQYF
CDR3nt: TGTGCCAGCAGTGACCGAGCGGGCGGCGACATTCAGTACTTC
d_gene: NA
abundance: many
v_gene: TRBV2
j_gene: TRBJ2-4

CDR3aa: CASSFRDRDQPQHF
CDR3nt: TGTGCCAGCAGTTTCCGGGACAGGGACCAGCCCCAGCATTTT
d_gene: TRBD1
abundance: many
v_gene: TRBV6-5
j_gene: TRBJ1-5

CDR3aa: CASSELGLAGGPADTQYF
CDR3nt: TGTGCCAGCAGTGAATTGGGACTAGCGGGAGGGCCGGCAGATACGCAGTATTTT
d_gene: TRBD2
abundance: many
v_gene: TRBV6-1
j_gene: TRBJ2-3

CDR3aa: CSASIGETEAFF
CDR3nt: TGCAGTGCTAGCATAGGGGAAACTGAAGCTTTCTTT
d_gene: NA
abundance: many
v_gene: TRBV20-1
j_gene: TRBJ1-1

CDR3aa: CASSRPDGELFF
CDR3nt: TGCGCCAGCAGCCGGCCAGACGGGGAGCTGTTTTTT
d_gene: NA
abundance: many
v_gene: TRBV5-1
j_gene: TRBJ2-2

CDR3aa: CASSDQLGQGTGNTIYF
CDR3nt: TGCGCCAGCAGCGATCAACTGGGACAGGGGACTGGAAACACCATATATTTT
d_gene: TRBD1
abundance: many
v_gene: TRBV5-1
j_gene: TRBJ1-3